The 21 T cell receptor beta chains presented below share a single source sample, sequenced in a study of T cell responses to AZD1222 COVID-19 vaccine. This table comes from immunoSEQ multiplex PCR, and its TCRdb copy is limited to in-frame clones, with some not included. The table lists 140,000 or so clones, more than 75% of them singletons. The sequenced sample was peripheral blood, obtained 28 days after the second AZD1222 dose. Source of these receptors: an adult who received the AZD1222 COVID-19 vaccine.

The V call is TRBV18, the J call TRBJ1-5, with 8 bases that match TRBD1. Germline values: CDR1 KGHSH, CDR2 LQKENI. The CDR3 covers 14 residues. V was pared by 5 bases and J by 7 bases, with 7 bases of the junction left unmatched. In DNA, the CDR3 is TGTGCCAGCTCAGTTCAGGGGGCTGGGCAGCCCCAGCATTTT. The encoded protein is CASSVQGAGQPQHF.

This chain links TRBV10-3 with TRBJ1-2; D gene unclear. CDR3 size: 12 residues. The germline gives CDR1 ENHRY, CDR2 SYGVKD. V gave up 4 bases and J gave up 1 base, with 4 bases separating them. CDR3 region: CAISGVNYGYTF. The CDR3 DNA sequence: TGTGCCATCAGTGGGGTTAACTATGGCTACACCTTC.

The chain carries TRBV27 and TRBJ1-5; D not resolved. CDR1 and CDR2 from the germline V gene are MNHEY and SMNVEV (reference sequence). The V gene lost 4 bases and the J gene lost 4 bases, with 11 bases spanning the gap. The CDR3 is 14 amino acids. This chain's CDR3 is CASSSLRINQPQHF. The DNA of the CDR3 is TGTGCCAGCAGTTCCTTGAGGATTAATCAGCCCCAGCATTTT.

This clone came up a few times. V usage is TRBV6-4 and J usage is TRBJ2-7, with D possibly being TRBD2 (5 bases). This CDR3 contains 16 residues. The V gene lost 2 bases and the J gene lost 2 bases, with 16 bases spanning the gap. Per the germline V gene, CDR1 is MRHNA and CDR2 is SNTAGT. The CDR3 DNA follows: TGTGCCAGCAGTGACCCCGGGTTAGCGTCAACCTACGAGCAGTACTTC. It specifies CASSDPGLASTYEQYF.

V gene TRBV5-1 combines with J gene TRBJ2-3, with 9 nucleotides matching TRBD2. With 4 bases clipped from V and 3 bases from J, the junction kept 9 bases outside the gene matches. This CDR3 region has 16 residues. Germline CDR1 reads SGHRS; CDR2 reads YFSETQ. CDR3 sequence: CASSGLAGSGTDTQYF. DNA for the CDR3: TGCGCCAGCAGCGGTCTAGCGGGGAGTGGGACAGATACGCAGTATTTT.

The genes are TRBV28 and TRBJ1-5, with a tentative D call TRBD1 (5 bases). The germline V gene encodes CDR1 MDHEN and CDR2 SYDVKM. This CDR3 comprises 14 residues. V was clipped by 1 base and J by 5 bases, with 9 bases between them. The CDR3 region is CASSLFRDDQPQHF. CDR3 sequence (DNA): TGTGCCAGCAGTTTATTCAGGGACGATCAGCCCCAGCATTTT. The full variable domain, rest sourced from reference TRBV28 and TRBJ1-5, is DVKVTQSSRYLVKRTGEKVFLECVQDMDHENMFWYRQDPGLGLRLIYFSYDVKMKEKGDIPEGYSVSREKKERFSLILESASTNQTSMYLCASSLFRDDQPQHFGDGTRLSIL.

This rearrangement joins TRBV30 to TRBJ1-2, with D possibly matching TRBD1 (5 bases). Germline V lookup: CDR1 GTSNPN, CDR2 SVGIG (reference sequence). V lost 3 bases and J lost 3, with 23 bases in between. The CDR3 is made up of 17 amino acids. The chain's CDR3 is CAWSGATSAGNYYGYTF. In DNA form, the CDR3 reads TGTGCCTGGAGCGGGGCCACTAGCGCAGGGAACTACTATGGCTACACCTTC.

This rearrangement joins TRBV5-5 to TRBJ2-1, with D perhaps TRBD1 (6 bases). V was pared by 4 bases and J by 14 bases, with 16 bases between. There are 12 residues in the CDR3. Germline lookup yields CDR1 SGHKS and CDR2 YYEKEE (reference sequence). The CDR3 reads CASSTSRDIEFF. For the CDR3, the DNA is TGTGCCAGCAGCACCAGCCGGGACATAGAGTTCTTC.

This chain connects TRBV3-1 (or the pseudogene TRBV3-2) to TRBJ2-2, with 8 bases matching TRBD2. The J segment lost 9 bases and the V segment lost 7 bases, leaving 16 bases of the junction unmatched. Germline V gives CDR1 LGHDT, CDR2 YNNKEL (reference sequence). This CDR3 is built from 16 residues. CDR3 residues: CASNPAAGGGHRELFF. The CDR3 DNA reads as TGTGCCAGCAACCCGGCGGCCGGGGGGGGCCACCGGGAGCTGTTTTTT.

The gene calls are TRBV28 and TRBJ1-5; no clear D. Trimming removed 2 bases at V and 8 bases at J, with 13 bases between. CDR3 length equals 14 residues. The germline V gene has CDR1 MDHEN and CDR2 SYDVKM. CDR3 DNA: TGTGCCAGCAGTTTAGGCCCCAAAAGCAAGCCCCAGCATTTT. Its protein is CASSLGPKSKPQHF.

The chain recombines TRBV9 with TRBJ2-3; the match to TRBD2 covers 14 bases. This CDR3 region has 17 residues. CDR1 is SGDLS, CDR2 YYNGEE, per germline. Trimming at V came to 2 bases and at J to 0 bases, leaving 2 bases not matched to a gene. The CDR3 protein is CASSVGTSGGSTDTQYF. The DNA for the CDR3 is TGTGCCAGCAGCGTCGGGACTAGCGGGGGTAGCACAGATACGCAGTATTTT. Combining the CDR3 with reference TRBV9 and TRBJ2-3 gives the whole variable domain DSGVTQTPKHLITATGQRVTLRCSPRSGDLSVYWYQQSLDQGLQFLIQYYNGEERAKGNILERFSAQQFPDLHSELNLSSLELGDSALYFCASSVGTSGGSTDTQYFGPGTRLTVL.

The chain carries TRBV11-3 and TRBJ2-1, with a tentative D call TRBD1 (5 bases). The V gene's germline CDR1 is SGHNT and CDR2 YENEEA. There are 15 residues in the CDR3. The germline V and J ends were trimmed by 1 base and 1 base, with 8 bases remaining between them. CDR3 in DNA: TGTGCCAGCAGCTTAGGGGGCGCATCCTACAATGAGCAGTTCTTC. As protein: CASSLGGASYNEQFF.

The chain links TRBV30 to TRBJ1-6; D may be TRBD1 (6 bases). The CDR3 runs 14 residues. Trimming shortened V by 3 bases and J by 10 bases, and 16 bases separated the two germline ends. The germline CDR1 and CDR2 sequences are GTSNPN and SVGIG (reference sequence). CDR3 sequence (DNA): TGTGCCTGGAGGCGGAGGGGGACGGACTCACCCCTCCACTTT. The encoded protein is CAWRRRGTDSPLHF.

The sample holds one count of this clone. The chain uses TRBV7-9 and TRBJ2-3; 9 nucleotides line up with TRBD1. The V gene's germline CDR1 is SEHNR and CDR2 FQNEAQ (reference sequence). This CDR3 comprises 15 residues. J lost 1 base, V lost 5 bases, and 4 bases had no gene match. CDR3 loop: CASSPRDRGTDTQYF. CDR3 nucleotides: TGTGCCAGCAGCCCCCGGGACAGGGGCACAGATACGCAGTATTTT. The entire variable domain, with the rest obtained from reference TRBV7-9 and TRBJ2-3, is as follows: DTGVSQNPRHKITKRGQNVTFRCDPISEHNRLYWYRQTLGQGPEFLTYFQNEAQLEKSRLLSDRFSAERPKGSFSTLEIQRTEQGDSAMYLCASSPRDRGTDTQYFGPGTRLTVL.

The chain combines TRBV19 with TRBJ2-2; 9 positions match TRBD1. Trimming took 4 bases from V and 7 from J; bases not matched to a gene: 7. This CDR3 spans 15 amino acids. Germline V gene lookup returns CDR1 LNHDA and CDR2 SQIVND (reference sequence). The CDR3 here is CASSTDRGSVGELFF. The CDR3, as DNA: TGTGCCAGTAGTACCGACAGGGGGAGTGTCGGGGAGCTGTTTTTT.

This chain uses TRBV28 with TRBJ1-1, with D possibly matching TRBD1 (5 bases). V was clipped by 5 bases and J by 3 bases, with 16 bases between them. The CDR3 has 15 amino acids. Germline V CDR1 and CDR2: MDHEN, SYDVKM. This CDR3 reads CASSPQGSGDTEAFF. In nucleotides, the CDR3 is TGTGCCAGCAGTCCGCAGGGTTCCGGGGACACTGAAGCTTTCTTT.

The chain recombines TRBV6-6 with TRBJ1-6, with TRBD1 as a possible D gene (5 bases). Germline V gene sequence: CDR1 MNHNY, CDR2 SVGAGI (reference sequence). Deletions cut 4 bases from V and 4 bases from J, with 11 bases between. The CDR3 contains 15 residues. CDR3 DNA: TGTGCCAGCAGTTCCCCAGGGAATTATAATTCACCCCTCCACTTT. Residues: CASSSPGNYNSPLHF.

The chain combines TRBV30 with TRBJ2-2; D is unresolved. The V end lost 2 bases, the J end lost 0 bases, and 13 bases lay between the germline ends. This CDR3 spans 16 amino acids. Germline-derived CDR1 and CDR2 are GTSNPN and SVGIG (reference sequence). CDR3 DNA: TGTGCCTGGAGTCTCGTAAGGTCCGCGAACACCGGGGAGCTGTTTTTT. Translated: CAWSLVRSANTGELFF.

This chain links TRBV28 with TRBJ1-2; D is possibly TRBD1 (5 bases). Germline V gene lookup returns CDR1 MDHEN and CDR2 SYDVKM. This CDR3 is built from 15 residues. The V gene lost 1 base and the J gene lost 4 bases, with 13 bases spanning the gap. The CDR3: CASSLSTGRSYGYTF. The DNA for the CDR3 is TGTGCCAGCAGTTTATCAACGGGGCGTAGCTATGGCTACACCTTC.

The CDR3 loop reads CASSVMGNTGELFF. CDR3 nucleotides: TGTGCCAGCAGTGTAATGGGGAACACCGGGGAGCTGTTTTTT. The chain has TRBV2 and TRBJ2-2; D is uncertain. Germline V gives CDR1 SNHLY, CDR2 FYNNEI. The CDR3 is 14 amino acids. V was shortened by 4 bases and J by 1 base, with 7 bases between the two germline ends.

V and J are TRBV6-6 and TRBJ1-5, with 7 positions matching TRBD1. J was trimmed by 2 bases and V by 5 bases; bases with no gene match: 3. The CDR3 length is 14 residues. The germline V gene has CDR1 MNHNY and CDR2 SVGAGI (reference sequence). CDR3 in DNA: TGTGCCAGCAGTCCAACAGGGGGCAATCAGCCCCAGCATTTT. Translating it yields CASSPTGGNQPQHF.